The clone carrying this TCR beta chain was detected ten times or more. The antigen is not known. The data derive from a study of early T cells in non-severe SARS-CoV-2 infection. Overall study context: The authors sequenced bulk RNA from unsorted whole blood, leaving chains unpaired.

Broader study findings: Missing private and CD4 specificities, VDJdb matching favored anti-spike CD8 responses.

The protocol attached unique molecular identifiers to individual cDNA molecules. From the 5' RACE reads, TCRdb called clonotypes with MiXCR, one entry per CDR3 protein. The data show tens of thousands of distinct CDR3 sequences, with about 6.5% seen just once and about 2.6% held by the top ten. The CDR3 has 15 residues. V lost 6 bases to trimming and J lost 1 base, with 15 bases between them. V is TRBV12-3 or TRBV12-4 and J is TRBJ1-2; D possibly corresponds to TRBD1 (5 bases). The sequence was collected from an adult who was a healthcare worker with PCR-confirmed SARS-CoV-2 infection or an uninfected control (not recorded which). The sample consisted of whole blood, taken at baseline. The CDR3 nucleotides read TGTGCCAGCAGCCCTAACTCAGGGATTAACTATGGCTACACCTTC. It is translated as CASSPNSGINYGYTF.